This is a list of T cell receptor beta chains from one sample in a study of CD8 T cells in Susac syndrome. TCRdb reanalysed the immunoSEQ multiplex PCR reads using MiXCR and keeps one entry per CDR3 protein. The profile shows around 150,000 distinct CDR3 sequences, more than 85% of them singletons. The sample consisted of CD4+ T cells from PBMCs. These receptors all come from a human donor with Susac syndrome. Both conserved end residues are part of each CDR3. The D gene is left open where the match is weak. Where a row states a size, it is once, few, many or the class of an expanded clone; other rows omit it.

CDR3nt | CDR3aa | v_gene | d_gene | j_gene | abundance
TGTGCCAGCAGCTTAAGTTCGCAGACGCCCTACGAGCAGTACTTC | CASSLSSQTPYEQYF | TRBV7-3 | . | TRBJ2-7 | .
TGCGCCAGCAGCCCGGAATCAGTCTATGGCTACACCTTC | CASSPESVYGYTF | TRBV5-1 | . | TRBJ1-2 | .
TGCGCCAGCAGCTTGGTTCCTTGGTTCCCTCGGCGGGAGGGAAACAATGAGCAGTTCTTC | CASSLVPWFPRREGNNEQFF | TRBV5-1 | TRBD2 | TRBJ2-1 | once
TGTGCTAGTGGTTTGGTCGGGGGGGCCTACCTCTGGCCCCAGCATTTT | CASGLVGGAYLWPQHF | TRBV12-5 | . | TRBJ1-5 | once
TGTGCCAGCAGCCCAGGGGGACGGATGAACACTGAAGCTTTCTTT | CASSPGGRMNTEAFF | TRBV12-3/TRBV12-4 | TRBD1 | TRBJ1-1 | .
TGTGCCAGCAGCCAGGGACCAGTTAGCACAGATACGCAGTATTTT | CASSQGPVSTDTQYF | TRBV7-2 | . | TRBJ2-3 | .
TGTGCCAGCACCCCCATGGGGGCCGGGGCCAACGTCCTGACTTTC | CASTPMGAGANVLTF | TRBV5-4 | . | TRBJ2-6 | .
TGTGCCAGTCGGGGGGCTGCGGATACGCAGTATTTT | CASRGAADTQYF | TRBV2 | . | TRBJ2-3 | .
TGTGCCAGCAGCCAAATAACTAGCGGGAACTACAATGAGCAGTTCTTC | CASSQITSGNYNEQFF | TRBV14 | TRBD2 | TRBJ2-1 | .
TGTGCCAGCAGCCCTCAGTCTATCGGCGAAAAACTGTTTTTT | CASSPQSIGEKLFF | TRBV14 | . | TRBJ1-4 | .
TGCGCCAGCAGCTTGGGGGACCCCGCAGATACGCAGTATTTT | CASSLGDPADTQYF | TRBV5-1 | . | TRBJ2-3 | .
TGCAGTGCCAACCTCCCTCGCTTGGGCGCTGAAGCTTTCTTT | CSANLPRLGAEAFF | TRBV20-1 | . | TRBJ1-1 | .
TGTGCCAGCAGCTTAGAGCGGCGCCAAGAGACCCAGTACTTC | CASSLERRQETQYF | TRBV7-9 | . | TRBJ2-5 | .
TGTGCCAGCTCTCAACACGAGACAGGAGGATACGAGCAGTACTTC | CASSQHETGGYEQYF | TRBV18 | . | TRBJ2-7 | .
TGTGCCAGCAGTAAACAGCGGGCAGATACGCAGTATTTT | CASSKQRADTQYF | TRBV7-2 | . | TRBJ2-3 | .
TGCAGTGTGGTACAGGGGGCGAGGAATGAGCAGTTCTTC | CSVVQGARNEQFF | TRBV20-1 | TRBD1 | TRBJ2-1 | .
TGTGCCAGCAGTTACTCGAGGGAGTCCTATAATTCACCCCTCCACTTT | CASSYSRESYNSPLHF | TRBV6-5 | . | TRBJ1-6 | .
TGTGCCTGGAGTAGAGGACAGGGAGGCTATAATTCACCCCTCCACTTT | CAWSRGQGGYNSPLHF | TRBV30 | TRBD1 | TRBJ1-6 | .
TGCAGTGCAGCGGAGTACCAAGAGACCCAGTACTTC | CSAAEYQETQYF | TRBV20-1 | . | TRBJ2-5 | .
TGTGCCAGCAGCTTAGAGGGACTAGCGGCCTACGAGCAGTACTTC | CASSLEGLAAYEQYF | TRBV7-9 | TRBD2 | TRBJ2-7 | .
TGCGCCAGCAGTATTCAGATCTACACCGGGGAGCTGTTTTTT | CASSIQIYTGELFF | TRBV5-1 | . | TRBJ2-2 | .
TGTGCCAGCTCCCGGGACTCACGATCCTACAATGAGCAGTTCTTC | CASSRDSRSYNEQFF | TRBV12-3/TRBV12-4 | . | TRBJ2-1 | .
TGTGCCAGCAGTGACGGAGGCCGGCGGGACAATGAGCAGTTCTTC | CASSDGGRRDNEQFF | TRBV25-1 | . | TRBJ2-1 | .
TGTGCCAGCAGCTCCAAGGACAGGGGCGTTAATCAGCCCCAGCATTTT | CASSSKDRGVNQPQHF | TRBV7-8 | TRBD1 | TRBJ1-5 | .
TGTGCCAGCAGTTTAGGGGAATACTCTGGGGCCAACGTCCTGACTTTC | CASSLGEYSGANVLTF | TRBV28 | . | TRBJ2-6 | .
TGTGCCAGCAGGGGGACAGGGTTCTCCTACGAGCAGTACTTC | CASRGTGFSYEQYF | TRBV28 | TRBD1 | TRBJ2-7 | .
TGTGCCTGGAGTGTATCACGTTACACTGAAGCTTTCTTT | CAWSVSRYTEAFF | TRBV30 | . | TRBJ1-1 | once